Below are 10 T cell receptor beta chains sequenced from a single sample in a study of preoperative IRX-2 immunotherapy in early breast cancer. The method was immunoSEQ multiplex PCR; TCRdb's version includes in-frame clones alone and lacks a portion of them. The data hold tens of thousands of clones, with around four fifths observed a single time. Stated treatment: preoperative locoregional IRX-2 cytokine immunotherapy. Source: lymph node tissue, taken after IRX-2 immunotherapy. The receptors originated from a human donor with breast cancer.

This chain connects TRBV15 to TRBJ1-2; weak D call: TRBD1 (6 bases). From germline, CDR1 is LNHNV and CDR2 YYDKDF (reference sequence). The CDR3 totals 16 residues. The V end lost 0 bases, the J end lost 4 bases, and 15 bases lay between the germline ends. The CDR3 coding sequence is TGTGCCACCAGCAGAGATGGAGGGGGTCTGAGCTATGGCTACACCTTC. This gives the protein CATSRDGGGLSYGYTF.

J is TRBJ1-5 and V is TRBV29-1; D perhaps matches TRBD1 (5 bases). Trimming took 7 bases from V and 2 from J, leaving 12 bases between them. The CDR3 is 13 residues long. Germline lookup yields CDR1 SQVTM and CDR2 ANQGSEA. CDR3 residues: CSARDGGNQPQHF. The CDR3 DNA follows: TGCAGCGCCCGGGACGGAGGCAATCAGCCCCAGCATTTT.

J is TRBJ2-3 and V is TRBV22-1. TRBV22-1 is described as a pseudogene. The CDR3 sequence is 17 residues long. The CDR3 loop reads CASSPGTEIALTDTQYF. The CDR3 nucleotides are TGTGCCAGCAGCCCAGGTACGGAGATAGCCCTCACAGATACGCAGTATTTT.

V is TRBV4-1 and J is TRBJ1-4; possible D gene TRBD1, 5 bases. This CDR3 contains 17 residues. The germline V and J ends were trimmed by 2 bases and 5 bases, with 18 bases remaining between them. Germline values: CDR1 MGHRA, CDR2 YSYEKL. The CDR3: CASSQHGADSGNEKLFF. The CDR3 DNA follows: TGCGCCAGCAGCCAACATGGGGCGGATTCGGGGAATGAAAAACTGTTTTTT.

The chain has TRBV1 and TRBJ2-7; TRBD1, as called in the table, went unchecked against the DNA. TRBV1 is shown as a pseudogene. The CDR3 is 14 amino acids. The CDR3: CASSPDRGRHEQYF. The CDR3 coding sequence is TGCGCCAGCAGTCCCGACAGGGGGCGACACGAGCAGTACTTC.

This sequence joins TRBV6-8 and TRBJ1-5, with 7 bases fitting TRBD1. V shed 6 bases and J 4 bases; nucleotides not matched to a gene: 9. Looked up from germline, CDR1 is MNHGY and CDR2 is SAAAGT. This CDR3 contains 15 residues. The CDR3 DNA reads TGTGCCAGCAGGAGGACAGGAGACGGAAATCAGCCCCAGCATTTT. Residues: CASRRTGDGNQPQHF.

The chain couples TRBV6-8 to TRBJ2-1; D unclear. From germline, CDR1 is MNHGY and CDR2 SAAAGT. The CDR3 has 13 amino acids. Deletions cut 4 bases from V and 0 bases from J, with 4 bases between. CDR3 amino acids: CASSSRSYNEQFF. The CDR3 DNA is TGTGCCAGCAGTTCCCGCTCCTACAATGAGCAGTTCTTC.

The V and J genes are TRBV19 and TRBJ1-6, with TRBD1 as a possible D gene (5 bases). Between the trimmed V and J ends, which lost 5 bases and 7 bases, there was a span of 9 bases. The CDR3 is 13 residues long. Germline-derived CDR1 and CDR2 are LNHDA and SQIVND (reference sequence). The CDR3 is CASSGDRNSPLHF. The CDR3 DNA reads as TGTGCCAGTAGTGGGGACCGGAATTCACCCCTCCACTTT.

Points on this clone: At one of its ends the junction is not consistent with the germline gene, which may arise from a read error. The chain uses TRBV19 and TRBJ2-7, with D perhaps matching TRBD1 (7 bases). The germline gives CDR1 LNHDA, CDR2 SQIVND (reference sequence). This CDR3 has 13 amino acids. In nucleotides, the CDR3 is TGTGCCAGTAGCCACGGAGGGGACAGTGCCCACCACTTC. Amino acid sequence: CASSHGGDSAHHF.

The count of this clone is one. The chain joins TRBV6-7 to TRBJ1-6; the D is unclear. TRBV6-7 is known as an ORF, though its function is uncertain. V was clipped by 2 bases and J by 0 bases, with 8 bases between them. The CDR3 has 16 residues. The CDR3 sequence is CASSYRVSSYNSPLHF. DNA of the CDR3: TGTGCCAGCAGTTACAGGGTTAGCTCCTATAATTCACCCCTCCACTTT.